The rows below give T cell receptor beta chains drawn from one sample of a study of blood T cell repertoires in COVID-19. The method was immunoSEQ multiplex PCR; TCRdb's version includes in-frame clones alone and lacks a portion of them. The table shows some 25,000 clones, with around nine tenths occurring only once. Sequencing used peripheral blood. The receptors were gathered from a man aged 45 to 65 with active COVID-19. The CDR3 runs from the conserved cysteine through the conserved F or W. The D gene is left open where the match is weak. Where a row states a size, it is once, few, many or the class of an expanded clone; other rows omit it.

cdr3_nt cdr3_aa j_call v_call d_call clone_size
TGTGCCAGCAGCCTCCGCCGGGGCAATGAGCAGTTCTTC CASSLRRGNEQFF TRBJ2-1 TRBV11-2 . .
TGTGCCAGCTCACCCACAACCCTAGGGGGTCGGTCGACTAATGAAAAACTGTTTTTT CASSPTTLGGRSTNEKLFF TRBJ1-4 TRBV18 . once
TGTGCCACCAGCAGAGATCCCCTAGCGTCTAGCCAGTACTTC CATSRDPLASSQYF TRBJ2-5 TRBV15 . .
TGCGCCAGCAGCTTGGTGCAGGGTTCGCCCTATAATTCACCCCTCCACTTT CASSLVQGSPYNSPLHF TRBJ1-6 TRBV5-1 . .
TGTGCCAGCAGCTTAACTACAGGGAGCACTGAAGCTTTCTTT CASSLTTGSTEAFF TRBJ1-1 TRBV5-6 . .
TGTGCCAGCAGCTGGGGGGATTACAATGAGCAGTTCTTC CASSWGDYNEQFF TRBJ2-1 TRBV7-3 . .
TGTGCCATTAGCTGGGTCCCGACTAGAAGCACAGATACGCAGTATTTT CAISWVPTRSTDTQYF TRBJ2-3 TRBV2 . once
TGTGCCAGCAGCTTCAGCGGGGGGAGGGAGACCCAGTACTTC CASSFSGGRETQYF TRBJ2-5 TRBV28 TRBD2 .
TGTGCCTGGAGTGTTTTGCGGGGCTACACCGGGGAGCTGTTTTTT CAWSVLRGYTGELFF TRBJ2-2 TRBV30 . .
TGCACCAGCAGCCGGCCCTGGAAAGACGGTGCGGGGGGCTACACCTTC CTSSRPWKDGAGGYTF TRBJ1-2 TRBV1 . .
TGTGCCAGCAGTGAAGCCCCACTCCGAGGGCAGAGCTATGGCTACACCTTC CASSEAPLRGQSYGYTF TRBJ1-2 TRBV6-1 . .
TGTGCCAGCGGCGGACAGGATGAAAAACTGTTTTTT CASGGQDEKLFF TRBJ1-4 TRBV19 TRBD1 .
TGTGCCAGCAGTCCGGCGGTAAGCTCTGGAAACACCATATATTTT CASSPAVSSGNTIYF TRBJ1-3 TRBV5-6 . .
TGTGCCAGCAGTCAAAGGACACTGGATGGCTACACCTTC CASSQRTLDGYTF TRBJ1-2 TRBV27 . .
TGTGCCAGCAGCGTAGGCAGTCACCCTAATGAAAAACTGTTTTTT CASSVGSHPNEKLFF TRBJ1-4 TRBV9 . .
TGTGCCAGTAGTAAGCAGGGAACTGGGGCCAACGTCCTGACTTTC CASSKQGTGANVLTF TRBJ2-6 TRBV19 . few
TGTGCCAGCAGTCGCGGGGACTTCACCGGGGAGCTGTTTTTT CASSRGDFTGELFF TRBJ2-2 TRBV27 . .
TGTGCCAGCAGTGATGGGAGGGGGGGGTTTGGTCCGACAGATCAGCCCCAGCATTTT CASSDGRGGFGPTDQPQHF TRBJ1-5 TRBV2 . .
TGTGCCATCAAAGGGAGCATATCGAACACTGAAGCTTTCTTT CAIKGSISNTEAFF TRBJ1-1 TRBV28 . .
TGTGCCAGCAGTGAACACTACTATCCGACAGGGGGTGGTAGCAATCAGCCCCAGCATTTT CASSEHYYPTGGGSNQPQHF TRBJ1-5 TRBV2 TRBD1 .
TGTGCCAGCAGTGAGATCCGGGTTCCCCAGAAAGGGGGGACCCAGTACTTC CASSEIRVPQKGGTQYF TRBJ2-5 TRBV2 . .
TGTGCCAGCTCACCGGAGGGTTCCTATAATTCACCCCTCCACTTT CASSPEGSYNSPLHF TRBJ1-6 TRBV18 . few
TGTGCCAGCAGCTTGCTTGGGGGCGCTTTTAACTATGGCTACACCTTC CASSLLGGAFNYGYTF TRBJ1-2 TRBV5-6 . few
TGTGCCAGCATACTCCGGGACAGGGGGTCACCCCTCCACTTT CASILRDRGSPLHF TRBJ1-6 TRBV2 TRBD1 .
TGTGCCACCAGATCGACAGGGTCGGTCACCGGGGAGCTGTTTTTT CATRSTGSVTGELFF TRBJ2-2 TRBV24-1 TRBD1 .
TGTGCCAGCAGTGAATGGGGGGGTTCACCCCTCCACTTT CASSEWGGSPLHF TRBJ1-6 TRBV25-1 . .
TGTGCCAGCAGCTTAGCGTCTACTAGCGGGATTACTGAGCAGTTCTTC CASSLASTSGITEQFF TRBJ2-1 TRBV7-2 TRBD2 .
TGTGCCAGCAGCTTGGTTGCGGGAGCCGGGGAGCTGTTTTTT CASSLVAGAGELFF TRBJ2-2 TRBV5-6 TRBD2 .
TGTGCCAGCAGCTCATCCGGGTACACTGAAGCTTTCTTT CASSSSGYTEAFF TRBJ1-1 TRBV7-9 . .
TGTGCCAGCAGCTTAAGTGGGGGACAGGCGTCCTACGAGCAGTACTTC CASSLSGGQASYEQYF TRBJ2-7 TRBV7-9 TRBD1 few
TGTGCCAGCAGACCAGGGATCTACGAGCAGTACTTC CASRPGIYEQYF TRBJ2-7 TRBV5-8 . .
TGTGCCAGCAGCATACAGGGGGGCGAAAAACTGTTTTTT CASSIQGGEKLFF TRBJ1-4 TRBV7-3 TRBD1 .
TGTGCCAGCAGTGAAGATATCTCAGGGGTCAAAAATCAGCCCCAGCATTTT CASSEDISGVKNQPQHF TRBJ1-5 TRBV2 . .
TGCGCCAGCAGCTTGGTTGCTGGGGCTAGCACAGATACGCAGTATTTT CASSLVAGASTDTQYF TRBJ2-3 TRBV5-1 . .
TGTGCCAGCAGCTTGACGTGGGCCCCGAGCACCGGGGAGCTGTTTTTT CASSLTWAPSTGELFF TRBJ2-2 TRBV7-6 . .
TGTGCCAGCAGCTCAAAAGGTTCTAGCGGGGGGGCCCGGAGCTCCTACAATGAGCAGTTCTTC CASSSKGSSGGARSSYNEQFF TRBJ2-1 TRBV7-3 TRBD2 .
TGTGCCAGCAGTCACCCGAGCGGGACCCCCACCGGGGAGCTGTTTTTT CASSHPSGTPTGELFF TRBJ2-2 TRBV5-4 TRBD2 .
TGCAGCGCCCTCGGGAGGGGGCCTGAAGCTTTCTTT CSALGRGPEAFF TRBJ1-1 TRBV29-1 TRBD1 .
TGCAGCGTTACAGGGAACACTGAAGCTTTCTTT CSVTGNTEAFF TRBJ1-1 TRBV29-1 . few
TGCGCCAGCAGCTTGCAAAGGGACTGGAACGAGCAGTACTTC CASSLQRDWNEQYF TRBJ2-7 TRBV5-1 . .